What follows are 21 T cell receptor beta chains derived from one specimen sequenced in a study of cytomegalovirus exposure and HLA in healthy donors. The PCR ran on 60 Vbeta and 13 Jbeta primers. Sequencing was performed with immunoSEQ multiplex PCR; in TCRdb, only in-frame clones are kept and a portion is missing. Of about 230,000 clones listed, around 80% are singletons. Sequenced material: PBMCs. Receptors originate from a boy younger than 18 in good health and CMV-seronegative.

The genes are TRBV4-1 and TRBJ2-7, with 9 bases identical to TRBD1. CDR3 size: 16 residues. The germline V gene encodes CDR1 MGHRA and CDR2 YSYEKL. V was pared by 4 bases and J by 6 bases, with 13 bases of the junction left unmatched. DNA for the CDR3: TGCGCCAGCAGCCTGCGAATGGGACAGGGCATTCTCGAGCAGTACTTC. Amino acids: CASSLRMGQGILEQYF.

CDR3: CASSRDANYGYTF. The CDR3 DNA reads TGTGCCAGCAGCAGGGATGCCAACTATGGCTACACCTTC. V and J are TRBV6-5 and TRBJ1-2; tentative D call: TRBD1 (5 bases). The CDR3 runs 13 residues. V was clipped by 6 bases and J by 2 bases, with 10 bases between them. The V gene's germline CDR1 is MNHEY and CDR2 SVGAGI.

This clone was counted only a few times. The CDR3 region is CASSGGTGVFSQPQHF. Here the CDR3 DNA reads TGTGCCAGCAGCGGGGGGACAGGGGTGTTTAGTCAGCCCCAGCATTTT. The chain is built from TRBV5-6 and TRBJ1-5; 10 nucleotides agree with TRBD1. The junction had 10 bases not matched to a gene; V was cut back by 4 bases and J by 6 bases. Looked up from germline, CDR1 is SGHDT and CDR2 is YYEEEE. This CDR3 has 16 residues.

This chain links TRBV29-1 with TRBJ2-7; D perhaps matches TRBD2 (6 bases). This CDR3 contains 13 residues. From germline, CDR1 is SQVTM and CDR2 ANQGSEA. V was pared by 5 bases and J by 4 bases, with 15 bases between. The CDR3 region has the DNA TGCAGCGTTTCCGGGAGATCCCATTACGAGCAGTACTTC. The encoded protein is CSVSGRSHYEQYF.

This chain connects TRBV10-3 to TRBJ2-1; 9 bases are shared with TRBD2. Per germline, CDR1 ENHRY and CDR2 SYGVKD. Trimming cost V 6 bases and J 6 bases; bases outside gene matches: 12. The CDR3 loop spans 16 amino acids. CDR3: CAIRSWTSEGSNEQFF. DNA of the CDR3: TGTGCCATCAGGTCCTGGACTAGCGAGGGCAGCAATGAGCAGTTCTTC.

This clone was picked up a small number of times. DNA for the CDR3: TGCAGCGGGTGGAGAACGGAGCTCTCTGGAAACACCATATATTTT. It encodes CSGWRTELSGNTIYF. The chain couples TRBV29-1 to TRBJ1-3; the D is unclear. The germline V and J ends were trimmed by 7 bases and 0 bases, with 16 bases remaining between them. The CDR3 has 15 amino acids. CDR1 and CDR2 (germline): SQVTM, ANQGSEA. Combining the CDR3 with reference TRBV29-1 and TRBJ1-3 gives the whole variable domain SAVISQKPSRDICQRGTSLTIQCQVDSQVTMMFWYRQQPGQSLTLIATANQGSEATYESGFVIDKFPISRPNLTFSTLTVSNMSPEDSSIYLCSGWRTELSGNTIYFGEGSWLTVV.

The CDR3, as DNA: TGCGCCAGACCTTCGACAGGGCCCCCCTGGGAGCAGTACTTC. The encoded protein is CARPSTGPPWEQYF. This chain joins TRBV23-1 and TRBJ2-7, with 7 bases fitting TRBD1. Being an ORF, TRBV23-1 has a function that is uncertain. J lost 7 bases, V lost 9 bases, and 15 bases had no gene match. The CDR3 runs to 14 residues.

The chain links TRBV7-9 to TRBJ2-2; 8 bases fit TRBD1. The V gene's germline CDR1 is SEHNR and CDR2 FQNEAQ (reference sequence). This CDR3 contains 14 residues. V lost 8 bases and J lost 1; bases outside the gene matches: 3. CDR3 in DNA: TGTGCCAGCTCCGGGACAGGGAACACCGGGGAGCTGTTTTTT. Translated: CASSGTGNTGELFF.

The chain uses TRBV30 and TRBJ2-1; maybe TRBD1 (6 bases). Germline V gene data show CDR1 as GTSNPN and CDR2 as SVGIG (reference sequence). Trimming pared 2 bases from V and 7 bases from J, leaving 9 bases between. The CDR3 has 12 amino acids. DNA for the CDR3: TGTGCCTGGAGTTCAAGGGGGAATGAGCAGTTCTTC. It codes for CAWSSRGNEQFF.

This clone was detected a few times. The V call is TRBV7-2, the J call TRBJ2-7; 7 positions match TRBD2. The CDR3 covers 16 residues. Germline lookup yields CDR1 SGHTA and CDR2 FQGNSA. V gave up 2 bases and J gave up 2 bases; unmatched junction bases: 9. CDR3 DNA: TGTGCCAGCAGCTTAAAACGGGCTAGCGGACCCTACGAGCAGTACTTC. Translating it yields CASSLKRASGPYEQYF.

V usage is TRBV29-1 and J usage is TRBJ2-1; 14 bases fit TRBD2. Germline values: CDR1 SQVTM, CDR2 ANQGSEA. Trimming took 4 bases from V and 0 from J; bases not matched to a gene: 5. The CDR3 spans 17 residues. The CDR3 reads CSVVGLAGGRSYNEQFF. The CDR3, as DNA: TGCAGCGTTGTAGGACTAGCGGGGGGCCGCTCCTACAATGAGCAGTTCTTC.

This clone turned up a few times. J is TRBJ1-1 and V is TRBV2; D ambiguous. CDR1 is SNHLY and CDR2 is FYNNEI in the germline V gene. Trimming removed 4 bases at V and 3 bases at J, with 9 bases between. The CDR3 is 13 amino acids. This CDR3 is CASSVLIYTEAFF. The CDR3, as DNA: TGTGCCAGCAGTGTACTCATCTACACTGAAGCTTTCTTT.

The genes are TRBV15 and TRBJ2-2; 7 bases match TRBD2. The J segment lost 2 bases and the V segment lost 7 bases, leaving 13 bases of the junction unmatched. This CDR3 region has 17 residues. Germline CDR1 and CDR2: LNHNV and YYDKDF (reference sequence). CDR3 protein: CATTTRWGRANTGELFF. CDR3 nucleotides: TGTGCCACCACCACAAGATGGGGGAGGGCAAACACCGGGGAGCTGTTTTTT.

The genes are TRBV5-1 and TRBJ2-7, with 13 bases that match TRBD2. The V segment lost 0 bases and the J segment 7 bases; nucleotides outside the gene matches: 10. CDR3 length: 17 amino acids. Germline loops: CDR1 SGHRS, CDR2 YFSETQ. CDR3 coding DNA: TGCGCCAGCAGCTTGGCAGAACTACTAGCGGGGGGGAGTGAGCAGTACTTC. Protein product: CASSLAELLAGGSEQYF.

V usage is TRBV6-5 and J usage is TRBJ2-7; TRBD1 matches at 7 bases. Germline lookup yields CDR1 MNHEY and CDR2 SVGAGI. The CDR3 loop spans 15 amino acids. V was clipped by 0 bases and J by 10 bases; unmatched bases: 12. In DNA, the CDR3 is TGTGCCAGCAGTTACTCCCATGGGACAGACAGCACTCAGTACTTC. Protein sequence: CASSYSHGTDSTQYF.

This rearrangement joins TRBV7-3 to TRBJ2-1; 10 positions agree with TRBD1. The V gene end was trimmed by 5 bases and the J gene end by 5 bases; junction bases not matched to a gene: 24. The CDR3 loop spans 21 amino acids. The germline gives CDR1 SGHTA, CDR2 FQGTGA. CDR3 in amino acids: CASSLKGPTGGSSAFNNEQFF. The CDR3 nucleotides are TGTGCCAGCAGCCTTAAAGGGCCGACAGGGGGCTCATCCGCCTTTAACAATGAGCAGTTCTTC.

The V gene is TRBV2, the J gene TRBJ2-1; 9 bases line up with TRBD2. Germline V CDR1 and CDR2: SNHLY, FYNNEI. The trim removed 2 bases at V and 12 bases at J, leaving 8 bases unmatched. This CDR3 is built from 14 residues. CDR3 in DNA: TGTGCCAGCAGTGAAAGCGGGCGTAGCGGGAGGCAGTTCTTC. This gives the protein CASSESGRSGRQFF.

The chain joins TRBV27 to TRBJ2-2; D gene unclear. The CDR3 has 13 residues. CDR1 and CDR2 (germline): MNHEY, SMNVEV (reference sequence). V lost 6 bases and J lost 2, with 7 bases in between. Written as DNA, the CDR3 is TGTGCCAGCAGGGGCTTCAACACCGGGGAGCTGTTTTTT. Translating gives CASRGFNTGELFF.

On this clone: An end of the junction does not agree with germline; a read error may underlie this. The rearrangement links TRBV4-2 to TRBJ1-2; the D gene is possibly TRBD1 (6 bases). The V gene's germline CDR1 is LGHNA and CDR2 YNFKEQ. The CDR3 spans 16 residues. The CDR3 region is CASSQVTQGDNNGYTF. The CDR3 DNA is TGTGCCAGCAGCCAAGTAACACAGGGAGATAACAATGGCTACACCTTC.

J is TRBJ1-5 and V is TRBV6-1; the match to TRBD1 covers 10 bases. The CDR3 runs to 15 residues. V lost 5 bases, J lost 3 bases, and 4 bases stayed unmatched. Germline loops: CDR1 MNHNS, CDR2 SASEGT. The DNA of the CDR3 is TGTGCCAGCAGTCCAGGGACAGGGGTCAATCAGCCCCAGCATTTT. Translation: CASSPGTGVNQPQHF.

The table lists this clone with a few counts. This chain links TRBV7-3 with TRBJ2-3; TRBD2 aligns across 9 bases. Germline V gene data show CDR1 as SGHTA and CDR2 as FQGTGA. Unmatched junction bases numbered 7, after V lost 6 bases and J lost 3 bases. The CDR3 runs 15 residues. CDR3 protein: CASSLLAGPTDTQYF. The DNA for the CDR3 is TGTGCCAGCAGTCTACTAGCGGGTCCGACAGATACGCAGTATTTT.